One and the same sample provided the 12 T cell receptor beta chains below, sequenced in a study of PD-L1 blockade in urothelial cancer (dated by TCRdb to 2016 to 2017). Receptors were amplified or captured by the immunoSEQ multiplex PCR assay. The immuneACCESS repertoire file appears here via TCRdb, limited to in-frame rearrangements. These files lack a portion of the clones; in checked studies, under half of the deficit traces to unresolved V genes, and the cause of the others is not known. Here the sample has approximately 50,000 clones; roughly four fifths occur a single time. Of the sample, approximately 2.9% falls within the top ten clones. This specimen's time point label, interpreted: pretreatment peripheral blood. The sample in question was PBMCs, obtained around atezolizumab (anti-PD-L1) treatment. Receptors originate from a man between 65 and 85 years old with urothelial cancer.

J is TRBJ1-2 and V is TRBV2, with D unresolved. V lost 2 bases and J 0 bases, leaving 10 bases between the germline ends. Germline-derived CDR1 and CDR2 are SNHLY and FYNNEI. The CDR3 sequence is 15 residues long. The CDR3 protein is CASSEIGDSNYGYTF. CDR3 coding DNA: TGTGCCAGCAGTGAAATCGGGGATTCTAACTATGGCTACACCTTC.

V usage is TRBV10-3 and J usage is TRBJ2-7; weak D call: TRBD1 (6 bases). V was clipped by 2 bases and J by 7 bases, with 18 bases between them. There are 15 residues in the CDR3. Germline V gene sequence: CDR1 ENHRY, CDR2 SYGVKD. CDR3 amino acids: CAISERAGDRGEQYF. The CDR3 coding sequence is TGTGCCATCAGTGAGAGGGCAGGGGATAGAGGGGAGCAGTACTTC.

J is TRBJ2-1 and V is TRBV9; D is unresolved. Trimming shortened V by 3 bases and J by 9 bases, and 13 bases separated the two germline ends. Germline assignment: CDR1 SGDLS and CDR2 YYNGEE. This CDR3 spans 13 amino acids. CDR3 coding DNA: TGTGCCAGCAGCGGCGCTTCGGGTCTTGAGCAGTTCTTC. Protein: CASSGASGLEQFF.

This chain joins TRBV7-2 and TRBJ1-5; no clear D gene. CDR3 length: 13 amino acids. Between the trimmed V and J ends, which lost 3 bases and 3 bases, there was a span of 6 bases. The germline CDR1 and CDR2 sequences are SGHTA and FQGNSA. In nucleotides, the CDR3 is TGTGCCAGCAGCTTTAGAACCAATCAGCCCCAGCATTTT. Its translation is CASSFRTNQPQHF.

This chain joins TRBV29-1 and TRBJ2-7, with 8 bases identical to TRBD2. CDR1 SQVTM and CDR2 ANQGSEA come from the germline V gene. The CDR3 runs 14 residues. Trimming took 4 bases from V and 5 from J; bases not matched to a gene: 10. DNA of the CDR3: TGCAGCGTTGTAGCGGGGATAAGCCTGGACGAGCAGTACTTC. It translates to CSVVAGISLDEQYF.

The V gene is TRBV7-2, the J gene TRBJ1-1; no clear D. V dropped 3 bases and J dropped 4 bases, with 6 bases sitting between them. The CDR3 consists of 12 residues. Germline loops: CDR1 SGHTA, CDR2 FQGNSA. CDR3 DNA: TGTGCCAGCAGCTTCTCGGGCACTGAAGCTTTCTTT. This codes for CASSFSGTEAFF.

This clone was seen only once. This chain connects TRBV11-1 to TRBJ1-4; D is uncertain. Trimming cost V 2 bases and J 5 bases, with 6 bases left between them. The CDR3 consists of 13 residues. Germline V gene data show CDR1 as SGHAT and CDR2 as FQDESV (reference sequence). CDR3: CASSLLRNEKLFF. Written as DNA, the CDR3 is TGTGCCAGCAGCTTACTCAGAAATGAAAAACTGTTTTTT.

The J gene is TRBJ2-2, the V gene TRBV5-1, with D possibly TRBD2 on 7 matching bases. V dropped 0 bases and J dropped 9 bases, with 15 bases sitting between them. The germline CDR1 and CDR2 sequences are SGHRS and YFSETQ. The CDR3 loop spans 15 amino acids. CDR3: CASSLAGAGAWELFF. The CDR3 nucleotides read TGCGCCAGCAGCTTGGCTGGGGCGGGGGCGTGGGAGCTGTTTTTT.

V and J are TRBV11-3 and TRBJ2-1; D gene uncertain. CDR3 length equals 13 residues. The ends were cut back, 0 bases at V and 8 bases at J, with 8 bases in the middle. Germline V gene lookup returns CDR1 SGHNT and CDR2 YENEEA. CDR3 residues: CASSLDSIYEQFF. The CDR3 region has the DNA TGTGCCAGCAGCTTAGATAGTATCTATGAGCAGTTCTTC.

The chain uses TRBV19 and TRBJ2-5; 9 bases line up with TRBD2. CDR3 length: 16 residues. J gave up 1 base and V 7 bases, and 10 bases lay outside the gene matches. Germline-derived CDR1 and CDR2 are LNHDA and SQIVND (reference sequence). The CDR3 DNA sequence: TGTGCCAGTAAGCGGGGGGCCGGGTTCTCCCAAGAGACCCAGTACTTC. It yields the protein CASKRGAGFSQETQYF. The variable domain in full, completed from reference TRBV19 and TRBJ2-5, reads DGGITQSPKYLFRKEGQNVTLSCEQNLNHDAMYWYRQDPGQGLRLIYYSQIVNDFQKGDIAEGYSVSREKKESFPLTVTSAQKNPTAFYLCASKRGAGFSQETQYFGPGTRLLVL.

V and J are TRBV28 and TRBJ2-6; the D is unclear. Per germline, CDR1 MDHEN and CDR2 SYDVKM. The CDR3 consists of 14 residues. Trimming removed 6 bases at V and 0 bases at J, with 6 bases between. Written as DNA, the CDR3 is TGTGCCAGCAGACTCGACTCTGGGGCCAACGTCCTGACTTTC. Residues: CASRLDSGANVLTF.

J is TRBJ2-1 and V is TRBV13, with TRBD2 matching 10 bases. This CDR3 comprises 14 residues. V lost 3 bases and J lost 7; bases outside the gene matches: 3. The germline V gene has CDR1 PRHDT and CDR2 FYEKMQ (reference sequence). CDR3 sequence reads: CASSFLSGRNEQFF. CDR3 sequence (DNA): TGTGCCAGCAGCTTCCTTAGCGGGAGGAATGAGCAGTTCTTC. Full variable domain (remainder filled in from reference TRBV13 and TRBJ2-1): AAGVIQSPRHLIKEKRETATLKCYPIPRHDTVYWYQQGPGQDPQFLISFYEKMQSDKGSIPDRFSAQQFSDYHSELNMSSLELGDSALYFCASSFLSGRNEQFFGPGTRLTVL.